This T cell receptor beta chain was sequenced during a study of blood T cell repertoires in COVID-19. Study as a whole: Donors in the United States, Italy and Spain gave samples during acute or convalescent COVID-19. T cells, B-cell-depleted T cells, or PBMCs provided the cDNA or gDNA that served as material.

The germline CDR1 and CDR2 sequences are SGHVS and FNYEAQ. With 5 bases clipped from V and 3 bases from J, the junction kept 5 bases outside the gene matches. The CDR3 runs to 16 residues. In the original workflow: Nucleated cell number was recorded as an estimate derived from reference gene primer amplification. The method was immunoSEQ multiplex PCR; TCRdb's version includes in-frame clones alone and lacks a portion of them. V and J calls and clone size follow that table, whereas D and trimming were derived from the DNA. This sample yields 200,000 to 250,000 clones, of which about 85% are seen a single time; 18% belongs to the top ten.

The rearrangement joins TRBV7-6 to TRBJ2-2; the match to TRBD2 covers 11 bases. This sequence was found in a woman aged 80 or over with active or convalescent COVID-19. Material: peripheral blood. CDR3: CASSDSGRAYTGELFF. CDR3 sequence (DNA): TGTGCCAGCAGCGATAGCGGGAGGGCCTACACCGGGGAGCTGTTTTTT.